A single sample gave rise to the 25 T cell receptor beta chains below, sequenced in a study of CD8+CD57+ T cells in acquired aplastic anemia. The sequenced patients had an expansion of CD8+CD57+ cells seen by flow cytometry. Genomic DNA, the template, was used for profiling of the TCR beta VDJ and CDR3. TCRdb analysed the reads with MiXCR anew, one entry per CDR3 protein. This sample has approximately 300,000 distinct CDR3 sequences; about three fifths occur once, and the top ten carry 1.3%. The specimen sequenced was sorted CD4+, CD8+, or CD8+CD57+ T cells (not recorded which) from PBMCs. The receptors stem from a human donor with aplastic anemia.

This clonotype was detected only once. Given a much more abundant clone one base away, this may be a read error. This chain uses TRBV5-4 with TRBJ2-2; D is uncertain. The CDR3 contains 14 residues. The V end lost 0 bases, the J end lost 2 bases, and 5 bases lay between the germline ends. Germline V gene data show CDR1 as SGHNT and CDR2 as YYREEE (reference sequence). CDR3 in DNA: TGTGCCAGCAGCTTGGTGGGTAACACCGGGGAGCTGTTTTTT. This sequence encodes CASSLVGNTGELFF.

This clonotype was counted only a few times. This rearrangement joins TRBV3-1 to TRBJ1-3; TRBD1 might be the D (5 bases). Trimming stripped 3 bases from V and 0 bases from J, with 15 bases between. This CDR3 comprises 17 residues. Germline V gives CDR1 LGHDT, CDR2 YNNKEL (reference sequence). The CDR3 coding sequence is TGTGCCAGCAGCCAGAGTCAGGGCCTGAGCTCTGGAAACACCATATATTTT. Protein: CASSQSQGLSSGNTIYF.

V is TRBV10-3 and J is TRBJ1-2; 8 bases fit TRBD1. The J segment lost 8 bases and the V segment lost 5 bases, leaving 7 bases of the junction unmatched. Germline V CDR1 and CDR2: ENHRY, SYGVKD. The CDR3 runs to 13 residues. The CDR3 is CAISLDRGRGYTF. In DNA form, the CDR3 reads TGTGCCATCAGTCTCGACAGGGGAAGGGGCTACACCTTC.

V gene TRBV7-9 combines with J gene TRBJ2-6, with no clear D. In germline, CDR1 is SEHNR, CDR2 FQNEAQ (reference sequence). This CDR3 contains 13 residues. V lost 5 bases to trimming and J lost 3 bases, with 5 bases between them. In nucleotides, the CDR3 is TGTGCCAGCAGCCCCCGTGGGGCCAACGTCCTGACTTTC. Protein product: CASSPRGANVLTF. The complete variable domain, with remaining parts taken from reference TRBV7-9 and TRBJ2-6, reads DTGVSQNPRHKITKRGQNVTFRCDPISEHNRLYWYRQTLGQGPEFLTYFQNEAQLEKSRLLSDRFSAERPKGSFSTLEIQRTEQGDSAMYLCASSPRGANVLTFGAGSRLTVL.

The V and J genes are TRBV7-2 and TRBJ2-7; TRBD2 aligns across 10 bases. V shed 5 bases, J shed 4 bases, and the junction held 8 bases outside the gene matches. From germline, CDR1 is SGHTA and CDR2 FQGNSA. The CDR3 covers 15 residues. In nucleotides, the CDR3 is TGTGCCAGCAGCCCGTTAGCGGGGGGAATTTACGAGCAGTACTTC. It is translated as CASSPLAGGIYEQYF.

As DNA, the CDR3 is TGTGCCAGCAGGATGGGACAGGGGAACTCTGGGGCCAACGTCCTGACTTTC. This translates into CASRMGQGNSGANVLTF. The V call is TRBV12-3 or TRBV12-4, the J call TRBJ2-6; 10 bases are shared with TRBD1. CDR3 length equals 17 residues. V lost 6 bases and J lost 0; bases outside the gene matches: 5.

The sample holds many counts of this clonotype. The chain employs TRBV9 and TRBJ2-3, with 12 bases that match TRBD2. J was trimmed by 8 bases and V by 0 bases; bases with no gene match: 4. The CDR3 loop spans 15 amino acids. CDR1 SGDLS and CDR2 YYNGEE come from the germline V gene. The DNA of the CDR3 is TGTGCCAGCAGCGTAGGGACTAGCGGGGCGGGTACGCAGTATTTT. This codes for CASSVGTSGAGTQYF.

This clonotype was detected ten times or more. The CDR3 is CTAGRETQYF. The CDR3 DNA is TGCACGGCGGGCAGGGAGACCCAGTACTTC. V gene TRBV29-1 combines with J gene TRBJ2-5; D is perhaps TRBD2 (5 bases). This CDR3 comprises 10 residues. In germline, CDR1 is SQVTM, CDR2 ANQGSEA.

The chain has TRBV7-8 and TRBJ2-4; 9 bases map to TRBD1. With V trimmed by 5 bases and J by 8 bases, 4 bases remained unmatched. Germline CDR1 SGHVS, CDR2 FQNEAQ. There are 13 residues in the CDR3. CDR3 loop: CASSVRTGDIQYF. The DNA for the CDR3 is TGTGCCAGCAGCGTGAGGACAGGGGACATTCAGTACTTC. The whole variable domain, remainder taken from reference TRBV7-8 and TRBJ2-4, is GAGVSQSPRYKVAKRGQDVALRCDPISGHVSLFWYQQALGQGPEFLTYFQNEAQLDKSGLPSDRFFAERPEGSVSTLKIQRTQQEDSAVYLCASSVRTGDIQYFGAGTRLSVL.

The genes are TRBV15 and TRBJ2-2; TRBD1 aligns across 10 bases. Germline-derived CDR1 and CDR2 are LNHNV and YYDKDF (reference sequence). The CDR3 extends over 13 amino acids. V gave up 7 bases and J gave up 6 bases; unmatched junction bases: 2. The DNA of the CDR3 is TGTGCCACCACTGGACAGGGGGCCGGGGAGCTGTTTTTT. Translating gives CATTGQGAGELFF.

This clonotype was found many times. The chain links TRBV7-2 to TRBJ2-7; maybe TRBD1 (6 bases). V was trimmed by 5 bases and J by 0 bases, leaving 14 bases between them. This CDR3 comprises 15 residues. The V gene's germline CDR1 is SGHTA and CDR2 FQGNSA. The chain's CDR3 is CASSSRDKFSYEQYF. In DNA form, the CDR3 reads TGTGCCAGCAGCAGCCGGGACAAATTCTCCTACGAGCAGTACTTC.

The table lists this clonotype with a few counts. The chain carries TRBV10-2 and TRBJ2-7; 9 positions agree with TRBD1. This CDR3 comprises 14 residues. V shed 6 bases and J 5 bases; nucleotides not matched to a gene: 8. CDR1 and CDR2 from the germline V gene are WSHSY and SAAADI. CDR3 coding DNA: TGCGCCAGCAGCCAAGACAGGGGGGGTGACGAGCAGTACTTC. Protein: CASSQDRGGDEQYF.

A single count supports this clonotype. This sequence joins TRBV12-3 or TRBV12-4 and TRBJ2-5; weak D call: TRBD2 (6 bases). The CDR3 is made up of 14 amino acids. Between the trimmed V and J ends, which lost 3 bases and 5 bases, there was a span of 13 bases. This CDR3 reads CASSFGVGRETQYF. The CDR3 region has the DNA TGTGCCAGCAGTTTTGGAGTAGGGAGGGAGACCCAGTACTTC.

The sample holds many counts of this clonotype. This chain joins TRBV11-2 and TRBJ2-7, with 11 bases aligning to TRBD1. With V trimmed by 1 base and J by 2 bases, 4 bases remained unmatched. CDR1 and CDR2 (germline): SGHAT, FQNNGV. The CDR3 sequence is 16 residues long. In DNA, the CDR3 is TGTGCCAGCAGCTTAGTTTGGGACAGGGGGGCCTACGAGCAGTACTTC. It specifies CASSLVWDRGAYEQYF.

This clonotype appeared a few times. The chain uses TRBV5-5 and TRBJ2-7; D is unclear. There are 15 residues in the CDR3. V was shortened by 4 bases and J by 4 bases, with 18 bases between the two germline ends. CDR1 SGHKS and CDR2 YYEKEE come from the germline V gene (reference sequence). In DNA, the CDR3 is TGTGCCAGCAGCCCCGCCGGTTTGTCCAGATACGAGCAGTACTTC. It yields the protein CASSPAGLSRYEQYF.

The rearrangement links TRBV15 to TRBJ2-5, with TRBD2 identical over 15 bases. Germline assignment: CDR1 LNHNV and CDR2 YYDKDF (reference sequence). This CDR3 region has 17 residues. J lost 5 bases, V lost 3 bases, and 7 bases had no gene match. The CDR3 DNA sequence: TGTGCCACCAGCAGGGGGACTAGCGGGAGGTTAAGGGAGACCCAGTACTTC. Protein: CATSRGTSGRLRETQYF.

The chain carries TRBV9 and TRBJ2-7, with D possibly being TRBD1 (6 bases). The CDR3 consists of 16 residues. V dropped 3 bases and J dropped 0 bases, with 16 bases sitting between them. CDR1 and CDR2 (germline): SGDLS, YYNGEE. CDR3 nucleotide sequence: TGTGCCAGCAGCGCGGAGGACAGCCCGAGCTCCTACGAGCAGTACTTC. Translating gives CASSAEDSPSSYEQYF.

The chain couples TRBV19 to TRBJ1-1; D might be TRBD1 (5 bases). With 0 bases removed from V and 7 bases from J, the gap between germline ends came to 12 bases. The CDR3 has 14 residues. The V gene's germline CDR1 is LNHDA and CDR2 SQIVND (reference sequence). The CDR3 bases are TGTGCCAGTAGTATAGATCGCGGGGCAGTTGAAGCTTTCTTT. It specifies CASSIDRGAVEAFF. Using reference TRBV19 and TRBJ1-1 for the parts outside the CDR3, the full variable domain is DGGITQSPKYLFRKEGQNVTLSCEQNLNHDAMYWYRQDPGQGLRLIYYSQIVNDFQKGDIAEGYSVSREKKESFPLTVTSAQKNPTAFYLCASSIDRGAVEAFFGQGTRLTVV.

This clonotype was picked up many times. The rearrangement uses TRBV5-1 and TRBJ1-5; 9 bases map to TRBD1. CDR1 is SGHRS, CDR2 YFSETQ, per germline. V trimming: 0 bases; J trimming: 5 bases; junction bases outside the gene matches: 6. The CDR3 runs 16 residues. CDR3 nucleotides: TGCGCCAGCAGCTTGGGGGGACAGGGTAGTTATCAGCCCCAGCATTTT. It is translated as CASSLGGQGSYQPQHF.

There are many counts of this clonotype. The chain uses TRBV7-3 and TRBJ2-2; D is tentatively TRBD1 or TRBD2 (7 bases each). CDR1 and CDR2 (germline): SGHTA, FQGTGA. Deletions cut 5 bases from V and 1 base from J, with 17 bases between. This CDR3 contains 17 residues. CDR3 DNA: TGTGCCAGCAGCCCGATGACAGGGAGGGGGAACACCGGGGAGCTGTTTTTT. As protein: CASSPMTGRGNTGELFF.

This clonotype came up a few times. V gene TRBV19 combines with J gene TRBJ2-7; 13 positions match TRBD2. Trimming removed 4 bases from V and 2 bases from J; junction bases left unmatched: 2. Germline V CDR1 and CDR2: LNHDA, SQIVND (reference sequence). The CDR3 is made up of 15 amino acids. The CDR3 DNA follows: TGTGCCAGTAGTACGACTAGCGGGGGGACCTACGAGCAGTACTTC. This translates into CASSTTSGGTYEQYF.

V is TRBV12-3 or TRBV12-4 and J is TRBJ1-6; D unresolved. Trimming took off 0 bases at V and 7 bases at J, with 13 bases between the two ends. The CDR3 loop spans 16 amino acids. The CDR3 loop is CASSLARSQVNSPLHF. For the CDR3, the DNA is TGTGCCAGCAGTTTAGCCAGGAGCCAAGTAAATTCACCCCTCCACTTT.

This clonotype was detected many times. The chain combines TRBV5-1 with TRBJ2-7; weak D call: TRBD1 (6 bases). Trimming stripped 3 bases from V and 2 bases from J, with 18 bases between. The CDR3 is made up of 16 amino acids. Germline lookup yields CDR1 SGHRS and CDR2 YFSETQ. DNA of the CDR3: TGCGCCAGCAGCTACCCATCCGGGACACAGACCTACGAGCAGTACTTC. Translating it yields CASSYPSGTQTYEQYF.

This clonotype was observed once. At one boundary the junction diverges from the germline segment, which might be a read error. The V gene is TRBV7-7, the J gene TRBJ1-5, with 8 bases lining up with TRBD1. The germline CDR1 and CDR2 sequences are SSHAT and FNYEAQ (reference sequence). The CDR3 has 19 residues. The CDR3 DNA is TGTGCTAGCAGCTTTGGGGGGTTTGGGACGGACAGGGACAATCAGCCCCAGCATTTT. Encoded protein: CASSFGGFGTDRDNQPQHF.

The rearrangement links TRBV6-6 to TRBJ2-5; D might be TRBD1 or TRBD2, each matching 5 bases. Trimming took off 7 bases at V and 7 bases at J, with 13 bases between the two ends. The CDR3 length is 12 residues. Germline V CDR1 and CDR2: MNHNY, SVGAGI (reference sequence). CDR3 sequence: CASIGTRGTQYF. In DNA, the CDR3 is TGTGCCAGCATCGGGACGAGGGGGACCCAGTACTTC.